This paragraph reports one T cell receptor (beta chain). The record originates from a study of blood T cell repertoires in COVID-19. As handled by the study authors: Reference gene primer amplification gave estimated nucleated cell counts. Assay: immunoSEQ multiplex PCR; the TCRdb copy retains only in-frame clones and omits some. That table gives V, J and clone size, and the DNA gave D and trimming. Seen here are 200,000 to 300,000 clones, around 80% observed once, and the top ten hold more than 5.5%. The CDR3 loop spans 13 amino acids. V was trimmed by 6 bases and J by 3 bases, leaving 15 bases between them. Per germline, CDR1 SQVTM and CDR2 ANQGSEA.

The rearrangement links TRBV29-1 to TRBJ2-7; D tentatively reads TRBD1 or TRBD2 (7 bases each). This clonotype was obtained from a human donor in a cohort sampled during active COVID-19. Source material: peripheral blood. Written as DNA, the CDR3 is TGCAGCGTGGGCAGGGGGGGGGACTACGAGCAGTACTTC. The encoded protein is CSVGRGGDYEQYF.